The sequence of this T cell receptor (beta chain) was determined in a study of identical twins. Study results and limitations: Cross-sectional statistical analysis, not tracking of the same donors, underpinned the conclusions. Models predicted less out-of-frame TCR alpha sharing in monozygotic twins than was found.

Each CDR3 protein gets one entry after TCRdb re-called the 5' RACE reads with MiXCR. The profile shows 1.5 million or so distinct CDR3 sequences, about 31% of them singletons. The donor group consisted entirely of healthy Caucasians. The CDR3 loop spans 17 amino acids. Germline V gene lookup returns CDR1 DFQATT and CDR2 SNEGSKA (reference sequence). V gave up 0 bases and J gave up 1 base, with 18 bases separating them. On this clonotype: No antigen is known for it.

Source material: cord blood. V is TRBV20-1 and J is TRBJ1-1, with D maybe TRBD1 (5 bases). The receptor comes from a newborn girl in good health. Here the CDR3 DNA reads TGCAGTGCTAGAGATCAATTAAACGGGGACTGGAACACTGAAGCTTTCTTT. It yields the protein CSARDQLNGDWNTEAFF.